The next 29 T cell receptor beta chains were all read from a single sample in a study of CD8+CD57+ T cells in acquired aplastic anemia. Sequencing involved patients with CD8+CD57+ cell expansion previously shown by flow cytometry. TCR beta VDJ combinations and CDR3 sequences were profiled from genomic DNA. TCRdb reprocessed the reads via MiXCR and lists one record per CDR3 protein. The sample yields a few hundred thousand distinct CDR3 sequences, 50% to 65% seen once. Material for sequencing was sorted CD4+, CD8+, or CD8+CD57+ T cells (not recorded which) from PBMCs. These receptors were taken from a human donor with aplastic anemia.

There are many counts of this clonotype. V and J are TRBV2 and TRBJ1-1; D unclear. Germline loops: CDR1 SNHLY, CDR2 FYNNEI. CDR3 length equals 13 residues. The V end lost 7 bases, the J end lost 3 bases, and 12 bases lay between the germline ends. The CDR3 region has the DNA TGTGCCAGCACTAAGGTCCGGGACACTGAAGCTTTCTTT. It yields the protein CASTKVRDTEAFF. Full variable domain (remainder filled in from reference TRBV2 and TRBJ1-1): EPEVTQTPSHQVTQMGQEVILRCVPISNHLYFYWYRQILGQKVEFLVSFYNNEISEKSEIFDDQFSVERPDGSNFTLKIRSTKLEDSAMYFCASTKVRDTEAFFGQGTRLTVV.

The CDR3 loop reads CSVEGGTQGRKETQYF. DNA for the CDR3: TGCAGCGTTGAAGGCGGGACTCAGGGGAGGAAAGAGACCCAGTACTTC. The chain uses TRBV29-1 and TRBJ2-5; possibly TRBD1 or TRBD2 for D (6 bases each). The length of the CDR3 is 16 residues. CDR1 is SQVTM and CDR2 is ANQGSEA in the germline V gene. The V gene lost 1 base and the J gene lost 3 bases, with 18 bases spanning the gap.

The table lists this clonotype with a few counts. The genes are TRBV7-2 and TRBJ1-1; unclear D gene. V lost 5 bases and J lost 10, with 23 bases in between. CDR3 length equals 15 residues. From germline, CDR1 is SGHTA and CDR2 FQGNSA. Here the CDR3 reads CASSLTYKLDGGAFF. In DNA, the CDR3 is TGTGCCAGCAGCCTTACGTACAAATTGGACGGAGGAGCTTTCTTT.

The rearrangement links TRBV7-9 to TRBJ2-7; no definite D call. Germline CDR1 SEHNR, CDR2 FQNEAQ (reference sequence). This CDR3 has 13 residues. V was shortened by 0 bases and J by 5 bases, with 8 bases between the two germline ends. The CDR3 sequence is CASSLAHGNEQYF. CDR3 DNA: TGTGCCAGCAGCTTAGCGCATGGTAACGAGCAGTACTTC.

Concerning this clonotype itself: As the CDR3 is not closed by the conserved phenylalanine or tryptophan, this likely results from a read error. The chain has TRBV20-1 and TRBJ2-2; D is possibly TRBD1 or TRBD2 (5 bases each). V was pared by 3 bases and J by 6 bases, with 20 bases between. Germline V gene sequence: CDR1 DFQATT, CDR2 SNEGSKA (reference sequence). The CDR3 covers 16 residues. Written as DNA, the CDR3 is TGCAGTGCTAGGGACCGAAGGAGGCAAGGGGCCGGGGAGCTGTTTCGT. This translates into CSARDRRRQGAGELFR.

This clonotype has a count of ten or more. The J gene is TRBJ2-5, the V gene TRBV5-1; either TRBD1 or TRBD2 may fit D (5 bases each). The germline V gene has CDR1 SGHRS and CDR2 YFSETQ. The V end lost 3 bases, the J end lost 0 bases, and 18 bases lay between the germline ends. The CDR3 spans 17 residues. The CDR3: CASSSLNPGTYQETQYF. Here the CDR3 DNA reads TGCGCCAGCAGCTCCCTAAACCCGGGGACGTACCAAGAGACCCAGTACTTC.

The V and J genes are TRBV7-9 and TRBJ2-5; TRBD1 matches at 7 bases. V lost 1 base to trimming and J lost 3 bases; unmatched junction nucleotides: 5. This CDR3 is 15 amino acids long. The germline CDR1 and CDR2 sequences are SEHNR and FQNEAQ (reference sequence). In DNA form, the CDR3 reads TGTGCCAGCAGCTTAGGGGACAGAGCTAAAGAGACCCAGTACTTC. As protein: CASSLGDRAKETQYF.

The genes are TRBV10-3 and TRBJ2-5; 9 bases align to TRBD1. The germline V gene has CDR1 ENHRY and CDR2 SYGVKD. The CDR3 is 12 residues long. Trimming cost V 10 bases and J 3 bases; bases outside gene matches: 3. As DNA, the CDR3 is TGTGCCACCGGGACAGGGAAAGAGACCCAGTACTTC. The encoded protein is CATGTGKETQYF.

The chain uses TRBV9 and TRBJ2-1; TRBD2 matches 8 bases. Trimming took 2 bases from V and 9 from J; bases not matched to a gene: 7. Germline V gene lookup returns CDR1 SGDLS and CDR2 YYNGEE. The CDR3 covers 14 residues. The CDR3 here is CASSVNAGGGEQFF. The CDR3, as DNA: TGTGCCAGCAGCGTGAACGCGGGGGGCGGTGAGCAGTTCTTC.

As concerns this clonotype: An end of the junction does not agree with germline; a read error may underlie this. This chain uses TRBV7-7 with TRBJ2-2; D unclear. This CDR3 is 13 amino acids long. Germline loops: CDR1 SSHAT, CDR2 FNYEAQ (reference sequence). CDR3 amino acids: CSSSPANTGELFF. In DNA, the CDR3 is TGTTCCAGCAGTCCGGCGAACACCGGGGAGCTGTTTTTT.

This chain joins TRBV28 and TRBJ1-2; D may be TRBD1 (5 bases). Germline lookup yields CDR1 MDHEN and CDR2 SYDVKM. Trimming took 4 bases from V and 0 from J, leaving 9 bases between them. The CDR3 has 14 residues. CDR3 DNA sequence: TGTGCCAGCAGTTCCCCCAGGGCTAACTATGGCTACACCTTC. Amino acid sequence: CASSSPRANYGYTF.

The chain recombines TRBV11-2 with TRBJ1-2; D is uncertain. The CDR3 is 13 residues long. CDR1 SGHAT and CDR2 FQNNGV come from the germline V gene. Trimming took 0 bases from V and 8 from J, leaving 10 bases between them. In DNA form, the CDR3 reads TGTGCCAGCAGCTTAGATTCAGGCCAAGGCTACACCTTC. Its protein product is CASSLDSGQGYTF.

The V gene is TRBV7-4, the J gene TRBJ2-7; perhaps TRBD2 as D (5 bases). This CDR3 contains 13 residues. CDR1 is SGHVT, CDR2 SQSDAQ, per germline. Trimming removed 4 bases from V and 6 bases from J, with 13 bases in between. CDR3 protein: CASSSLVGGEQYF. The CDR3 DNA follows: TGTGCCAGCAGCTCCCTCGTAGGAGGCGAGCAGTACTTC.

This clonotype was detected a few times. The rearrangement joins TRBV7-3 to TRBJ2-5; D ambiguous. This CDR3 comprises 13 residues. Germline CDR1 is SGHTA and CDR2 is FQGTGA. V dropped 4 bases and J dropped 3 bases, with 9 bases sitting between them. The DNA of the CDR3 is TGTGCCAGCAGCTCAAGGGCCGAAGAGACCCAGTACTTC. It codes for CASSSRAEETQYF.

This clonotype was counted at least ten times. The gene calls are TRBV6-1 and TRBJ1-1; tentatively, D is TRBD1 (6 bases). V gave up 8 bases and J gave up 3 bases, with 16 bases separating them. From germline, CDR1 is MNHNS and CDR2 SASEGT. CDR3 length: 14 amino acids. The CDR3: CASGPTGSYTEAFF. In nucleotides, the CDR3 is TGTGCCAGCGGCCCAACAGGGAGTTACACTGAAGCTTTCTTT.

This clonotype was counted at least ten times. The chain combines TRBV15 with TRBJ2-6, with D perhaps TRBD1 (6 bases). This CDR3 spans 18 amino acids. Germline V gene lookup returns CDR1 LNHNV and CDR2 YYDKDF (reference sequence). Trimming stripped 3 bases from V and 0 bases from J, with 15 bases between. In DNA form, the CDR3 reads TGTGCCACCAGCAGGGGGCAGGGGAAAAGCTCTGGGGCCAACGTCCTGACTTTC. Its translation: CATSRGQGKSSGANVLTF.

With respect to this clonotype: Given a much more abundant clone one base away, this may be a read error. V usage is TRBV28 and J usage is TRBJ2-7; D remains unclear. CDR3 length: 12 amino acids. CDR1 and CDR2 from the germline V gene are MDHEN and SYDVKM. As DNA, the CDR3 is TGTGCCAGCAGTTCCCCAGCGTACGAGCAGTGCTTC. Amino acid sequence: CASSSPAYEQCF.

CDR3 sequence (DNA): TGCAGTGCTACCCATAGAGCGGGGCACAGTAAGACCCAGTACTTC. As protein: CSATHRAGHSKTQYF. This chain uses TRBV20-1 with TRBJ2-5; 7 nucleotides line up with TRBD2. CDR1 and CDR2 from the germline V gene are DFQATT and SNEGSKA (reference sequence). This CDR3 has 15 amino acids. Trimming removed 4 bases from V and 6 bases from J; junction bases left unmatched: 14.

As DNA, the CDR3 is TGTGCCAGCAGTGAATATAGGAACACTAATGAAAAACTGTTTTTT. This sequence encodes CASSEYRNTNEKLFF. This sequence joins TRBV25-1 and TRBJ1-4; D gene uncertain. V gave up 0 bases and J gave up 2 bases, with 7 bases separating them. The germline gives CDR1 MGHDK, CDR2 SYGVNS. This CDR3 spans 15 amino acids.

The rearrangement uses TRBV7-2 and TRBJ1-5; the D is unclear. Trimming cost V 2 bases and J 0 bases, with 8 bases left between them. CDR3 size: 15 residues. Germline V gene data show CDR1 as SGHTA and CDR2 as FQGNSA. CDR3 region: CASSLYSTSNQPQHF. The CDR3 DNA reads TGTGCCAGCAGCTTATATTCTACTAGCAATCAGCCCCAGCATTTT.

This clonotype has ten or more counts. The chain has TRBV7-2 and TRBJ2-7, with D maybe TRBD1 (6 bases). V lost 1 base, J lost 2 bases, and 12 bases lay in between. The CDR3 consists of 15 residues. Germline CDR1 SGHTA, CDR2 FQGNSA. The CDR3 loop reads CASSLVQGMTYEQYF. DNA of the CDR3: TGTGCCAGCAGCTTAGTACAGGGTATGACCTACGAGCAGTACTTC.

This chain links TRBV20-1 with TRBJ2-5; no firm D call. With 3 bases removed from V and 7 bases from J, the gap between germline ends came to 9 bases. Germline V lookup: CDR1 DFQATT, CDR2 SNEGSKA (reference sequence). The CDR3 covers 11 residues. The CDR3 region has the DNA TGCAGTGCTAGCCGCACCGGGACCCAGTACTTC. Protein: CSASRTGTQYF.

This clonotype came up many times. The rearrangement joins TRBV6-1 to TRBJ2-7; unclear D gene. The CDR3 sequence is 11 residues long. Germline V lookup: CDR1 MNHNS, CDR2 SASEGT. V was pared by 4 bases and J by 4 bases, with 5 bases between. For the CDR3, the DNA is TGTGCCAGCAGTGCCTTATACGAGCAGTACTTC. This encodes CASSALYEQYF.

This clonotype showed up just once. The chain uses TRBV5-8 and TRBJ1-6, with 7 bases identical to TRBD1. This CDR3 is 14 amino acids long. CDR1 and CDR2 (germline): SGHTS, YDEGEE. Unmatched junction bases numbered 4, after V lost 4 bases and J lost 6 bases. The DNA of the CDR3 is TGTGCCAGCAGCGCGGGACAGCCTAATTCACCCCTCCACTTT. It is translated as CASSAGQPNSPLHF.

In its sample, this clonotype was seen many times. CDR3 coding DNA: TGTGCCAGCAGCCAGGCCGGGACAGGGAACTACAATGAGCAGTTCTTC. Residues: CASSQAGTGNYNEQFF. The V gene is TRBV3-1, the J gene TRBJ2-1; TRBD1 aligns across 9 bases. The CDR3 runs 16 residues. J was trimmed by 3 bases and V by 3 bases; bases with no gene match: 6. The germline CDR1 and CDR2 sequences are LGHDT and YNNKEL (reference sequence).

V usage is TRBV20-1 and J usage is TRBJ2-7, with 7 bases that match TRBD1. V shed 3 bases, J shed 4 bases, and the junction held 9 bases outside the gene matches. The CDR3 has 14 residues. Germline V lookup: CDR1 DFQATT, CDR2 SNEGSKA (reference sequence). DNA for the CDR3: TGCAGTGCTAGCAGGACAGGCACCGATTACGAGCAGTACTTC. This translates into CSASRTGTDYEQYF.

This chain uses TRBV9 with TRBJ2-1; TRBD1 matches at 7 bases. CDR1 is SGDLS, CDR2 YYNGEE, per germline. This CDR3 is built from 15 residues. The ends lost 7 bases at V and 8 bases at J; junction bases unmatched: 15. The CDR3 coding sequence is TGTGCCAGCGCCTCACGGCTGATAGGGGGCGATGAGCAGTTCTTC. The encoded protein is CASASRLIGGDEQFF.

This clonotype was counted ten times or more. At one boundary the junction diverges from the germline segment, which might be a read error. This chain joins TRBV12-3 or TRBV12-4 and TRBJ1-2, with 9 bases matching TRBD1. CDR3 length: 13 amino acids. The CDR3 here is CASSLGQGYGYTF. CDR3 nucleotides: TGTGCCAGCAGCTTAGGACAGGGGTATGGCTACACCTTC.

The CDR3: CASSAGLAGINTGELFF. CDR3 coding DNA: TGCGCCAGCAGCGCGGGACTAGCGGGGATTAACACCGGGGAGCTGTTTTTT. The V call is TRBV5-1, the J call TRBJ2-2; 13 bases match TRBD2. Unmatched junction bases numbered 5, after V lost 4 bases and J lost 2 bases. The CDR3 consists of 17 residues. Per germline, CDR1 SGHRS and CDR2 YFSETQ. Looking up the rest from reference TRBV5-1 and TRBJ2-2 gives the full variable domain: KAGVTQTPRYLIKTRGQQVTLSCSPISGHRSVSWYQQTPGQGLQFLFEYFSETQRNKGNFPGRFSGRQFSNSRSEMNVSTLELGDSALYLCASSAGLAGINTGELFFGEGSRLTVL.